Each of the 10 T cell receptor beta chains below was sequenced from the same sample in a study of T cell responses to AZD1222 COVID-19 vaccine. Clones were read by immunoSEQ multiplex PCR, and TCRdb kept only the in-frame ones, dropping some. Seen here are about 140,000 clones, around 90% observed once, and the top ten hold around 7.6%. The specimen comprised peripheral blood, sampled 28 days after the second dose of the MenACWY control vaccine. These receptors all stem from an adult who received the MenACWY meningococcal vaccine as a control.

This rearrangement joins TRBV20-1 to TRBJ2-1; D call uncertain. CDR1 and CDR2 from the germline V gene are DFQATT and SNEGSKA (reference sequence). Trimming stripped 2 bases from V and 8 bases from J, with 7 bases between. This CDR3 comprises 11 residues. The CDR3 here is CSARPGDEQFF. Written as DNA, the CDR3 is TGCAGTGCTAGACCTGGGGATGAGCAGTTCTTC.

The CDR3 sequence is CASSSGLAGYEQYF. CDR3 coding DNA: TGTGCCAGCAGCTCCGGACTAGCGGGTTACGAGCAGTACTTC. The chain employs TRBV9 and TRBJ2-7; 11 nucleotides match TRBD2. CDR3 size: 14 residues. Germline V lookup: CDR1 SGDLS, CDR2 YYNGEE. V shed 4 bases and J 4 bases; nucleotides not matched to a gene: 4.

This clone came up once. The genes are TRBV7-2 and TRBJ2-1; 9 bases map to TRBD2. CDR3 length: 15 amino acids. V shed 2 bases and J 9 bases; nucleotides not matched to a gene: 8. CDR1 is SGHTA, CDR2 FQGNSA, per germline. CDR3 amino acids: CASSLQPSGKVEQFF. In DNA form, the CDR3 reads TGTGCCAGCAGCTTACAGCCTAGCGGGAAGGTTGAGCAGTTCTTC.

The V and J genes are TRBV5-1 and TRBJ2-2; no clear D. V was shortened by 0 bases and J by 2 bases, with 5 bases between the two germline ends. CDR3 length equals 14 residues. Looked up from germline, CDR1 is SGHRS and CDR2 is YFSETQ. CDR3 coding DNA: TGCGCCAGCAGCTTGGCCATAAACACCGGGGAGCTGTTTTTT. Encoded protein: CASSLAINTGELFF.

The chain joins TRBV5-4 to TRBJ1-5, with a possible D match to TRBD1 (5 bases). V lost 4 bases, J lost 3 bases, and 14 bases lay in between. CDR3 length: 15 amino acids. Germline-derived CDR1 and CDR2 are SGHNT and YYREEE (reference sequence). The CDR3 sequence: CASSMGPGNNQPQHF. As DNA, the CDR3 is TGTGCCAGCAGCATGGGTCCAGGGAACAATCAGCCCCAGCATTTT.

The rearrangement links TRBV5-1 to TRBJ2-7; D is undetermined. With 0 bases removed from V and 2 bases from J, the gap between germline ends came to 12 bases. The V gene's germline CDR1 is SGHRS and CDR2 YFSETQ. CDR3 length equals 15 residues. The CDR3 is CASSLGLLDTYEQYF. The CDR3 bases are TGCGCCAGCAGCTTGGGGCTTCTCGACACCTACGAGCAGTACTTC.

The chain has TRBV7-9 and TRBJ2-7, with no clear D. CDR1 is SEHNR and CDR2 is FQNEAQ in the germline V gene (reference sequence). V was cut by 5 bases and J by 3 bases, with 5 bases left in between. This CDR3 is built from 11 residues. CDR3 nucleotides: TGTGCCAGCAGCAAGTTCTACGAGCAGTACTTC. Its protein product is CASSKFYEQYF.

V and J are TRBV7-6 and TRBJ2-3; TRBD2 matches at 7 bases. Germline trimming cut 3 bases from V and 1 base from J; bases unmatched to any gene: 10. This CDR3 is 17 amino acids long. The germline V gene has CDR1 SGHVS and CDR2 FNYEAQ. The CDR3 coding sequence is TGTGCCAGCAGCTTTGGGCGGGAGAGAGGGGGCACAGATACGCAGTATTTT. Its protein product is CASSFGRERGGTDTQYF.

The rearrangement joins TRBV4-1 to TRBJ1-5; the D is unclear. The V end was cut by 0 bases, the J end by 6 bases, with 9 bases between. The CDR3 length is 14 residues. Germline loops: CDR1 MGHRA, CDR2 YSYEKL. The CDR3 DNA reads TGCGCCAGCAGCCAAGAGTTGGGAACTCAGCCCCAGCATTTT. Translated, it gives CASSQELGTQPQHF.

This chain connects TRBV6-5 to TRBJ1-5; D is uncertain. The CDR3 is 14 amino acids. Germline V CDR1 and CDR2: MNHEY, SVGAGI. Trimming removed 6 bases at V and 5 bases at J, with 14 bases between. CDR3 sequence: CASSTSGNHQPQHF. The CDR3 coding sequence is TGTGCCAGCAGCACGTCCGGTAACCATCAGCCCCAGCATTTT.